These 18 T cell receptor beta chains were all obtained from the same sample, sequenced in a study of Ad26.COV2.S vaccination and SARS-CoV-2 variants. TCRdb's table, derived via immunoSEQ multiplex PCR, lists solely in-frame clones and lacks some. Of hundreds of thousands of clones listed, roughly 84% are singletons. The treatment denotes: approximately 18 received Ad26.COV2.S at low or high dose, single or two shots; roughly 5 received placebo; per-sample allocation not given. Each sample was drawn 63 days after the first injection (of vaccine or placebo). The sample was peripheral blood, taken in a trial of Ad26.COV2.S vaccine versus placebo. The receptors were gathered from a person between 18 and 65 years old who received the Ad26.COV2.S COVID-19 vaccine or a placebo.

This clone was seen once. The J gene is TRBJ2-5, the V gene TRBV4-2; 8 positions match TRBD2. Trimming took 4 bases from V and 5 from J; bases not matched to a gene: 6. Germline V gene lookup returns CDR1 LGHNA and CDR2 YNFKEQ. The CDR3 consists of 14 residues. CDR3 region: CASSPRLATETQYF. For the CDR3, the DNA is TGTGCCAGCAGCCCCCGACTAGCGACGGAGACCCAGTACTTC.

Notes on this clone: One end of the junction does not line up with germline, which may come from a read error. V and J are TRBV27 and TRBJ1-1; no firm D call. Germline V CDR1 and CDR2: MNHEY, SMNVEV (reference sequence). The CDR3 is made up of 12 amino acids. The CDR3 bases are TGTGCCAGCAGCTCTTTCTTTATGAACCTTCAATTT. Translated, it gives CASSSFFMNLQF.

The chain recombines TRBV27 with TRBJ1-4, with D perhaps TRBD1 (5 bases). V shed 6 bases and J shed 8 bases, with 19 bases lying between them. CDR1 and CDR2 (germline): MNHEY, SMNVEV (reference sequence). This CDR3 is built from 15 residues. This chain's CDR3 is CASSLTGGAYEKLFF. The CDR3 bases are TGTGCCAGCAGCCTAACCGGCGGGGCCTACGAAAAACTGTTTTTT.

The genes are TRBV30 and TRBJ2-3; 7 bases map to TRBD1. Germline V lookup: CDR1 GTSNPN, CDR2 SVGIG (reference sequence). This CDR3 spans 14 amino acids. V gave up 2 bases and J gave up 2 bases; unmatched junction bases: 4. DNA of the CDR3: TGTGCCTGGAGTTGGGACAGTCCCACAGATACGCAGTATTTT. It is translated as CAWSWDSPTDTQYF.

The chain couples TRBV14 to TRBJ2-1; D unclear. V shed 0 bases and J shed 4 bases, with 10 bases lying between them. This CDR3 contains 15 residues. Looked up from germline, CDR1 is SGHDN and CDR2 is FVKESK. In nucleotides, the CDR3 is TGTGCCAGCAGCCAAGAACAGCCTGTGTACAATGAGCAGTTCTTC. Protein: CASSQEQPVYNEQFF.

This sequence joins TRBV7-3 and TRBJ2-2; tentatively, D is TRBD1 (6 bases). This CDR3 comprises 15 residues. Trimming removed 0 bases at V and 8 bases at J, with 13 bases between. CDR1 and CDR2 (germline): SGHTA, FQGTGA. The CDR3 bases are TGTGCCAGCAGCTTAACTGGGACACCTGAGGGGGAGCTGTTTTTT. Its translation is CASSLTGTPEGELFF.

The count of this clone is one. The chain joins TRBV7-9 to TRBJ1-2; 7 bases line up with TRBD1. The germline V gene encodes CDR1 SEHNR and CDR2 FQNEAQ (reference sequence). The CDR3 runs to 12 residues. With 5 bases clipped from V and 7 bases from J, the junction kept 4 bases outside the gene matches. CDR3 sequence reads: CASSPGQAGYTF. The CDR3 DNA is TGTGCCAGCAGCCCCGGACAGGCTGGCTACACCTTC. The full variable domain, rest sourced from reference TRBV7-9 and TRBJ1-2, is DTGVSQNPRHKITKRGQNVTFRCDPISEHNRLYWYRQTLGQGPEFLTYFQNEAQLEKSRLLSDRFSAERPKGSFSTLEIQRTEQGDSAMYLCASSPGQAGYTFGSGTRLTVV.

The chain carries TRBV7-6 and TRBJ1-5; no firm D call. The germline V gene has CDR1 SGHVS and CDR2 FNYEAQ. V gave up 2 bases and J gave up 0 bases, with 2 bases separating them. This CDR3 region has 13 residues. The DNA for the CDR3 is TGTGCCAGCAGCTTATTTAGCAATCAGCCCCAGCATTTT. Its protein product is CASSLFSNQPQHF.

The CDR3 protein is CAWSHTGGYNQPQHF. CDR3 nucleotide sequence: TGTGCCTGGAGTCATACAGGGGGTTACAATCAGCCCCAGCATTTT. The chain recombines TRBV30 with TRBJ1-5, with 8 nucleotides matching TRBD1. The germline V gene encodes CDR1 GTSNPN and CDR2 SVGIG (reference sequence). The CDR3 has 15 residues. Germline trimming cut 2 bases from V and 3 bases from J; bases unmatched to any gene: 6.

CDR3 DNA: TGTGCCAGCAGCAAGGACACAATCGGTGAGCAGTTCTTC. Its translation: CASSKDTIGEQFF. The J gene is TRBJ2-1, the V gene TRBV12-3 or TRBV12-4; tentative D call: TRBD1 (5 bases). V was pared by 6 bases and J by 9 bases, with 15 bases between. This CDR3 comprises 13 residues.

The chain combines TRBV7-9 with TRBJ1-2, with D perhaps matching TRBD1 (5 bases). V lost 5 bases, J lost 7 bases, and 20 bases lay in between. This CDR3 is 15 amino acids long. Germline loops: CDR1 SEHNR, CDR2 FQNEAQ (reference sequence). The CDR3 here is CASSPRWGPTGGYTF. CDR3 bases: TGTGCCAGCAGCCCTAGGTGGGGCCCAACGGGTGGCTACACCTTC.

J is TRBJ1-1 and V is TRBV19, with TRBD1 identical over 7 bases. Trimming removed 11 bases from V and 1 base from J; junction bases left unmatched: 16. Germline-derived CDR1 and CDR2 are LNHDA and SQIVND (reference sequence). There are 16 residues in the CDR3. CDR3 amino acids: CASAPPTGVGNTEAFF. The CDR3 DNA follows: TGTGCCTCTGCCCCCCCCACAGGGGTGGGGAACACTGAAGCTTTCTTT.

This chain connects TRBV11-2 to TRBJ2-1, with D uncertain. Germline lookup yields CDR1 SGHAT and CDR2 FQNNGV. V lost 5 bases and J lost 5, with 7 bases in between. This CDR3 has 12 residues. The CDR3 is CASSLRDNEQFF. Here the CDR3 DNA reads TGTGCCAGCAGCCTCCGGGACAATGAGCAGTTCTTC.

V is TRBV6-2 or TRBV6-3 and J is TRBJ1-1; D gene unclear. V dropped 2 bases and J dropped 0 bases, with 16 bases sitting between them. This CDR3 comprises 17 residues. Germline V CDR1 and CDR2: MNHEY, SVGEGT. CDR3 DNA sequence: TGTGCCAGCAGTTACGGATACCCGGACCCAATGAACACTGAAGCTTTCTTT. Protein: CASSYGYPDPMNTEAFF.

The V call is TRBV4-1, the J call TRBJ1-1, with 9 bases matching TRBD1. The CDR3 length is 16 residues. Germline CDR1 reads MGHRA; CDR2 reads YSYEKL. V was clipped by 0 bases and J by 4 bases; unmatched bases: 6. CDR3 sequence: CASSQDGGTGLTEAFF. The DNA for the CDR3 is TGCGCCAGCAGCCAAGATGGCGGGACAGGGCTCACTGAAGCTTTCTTT.

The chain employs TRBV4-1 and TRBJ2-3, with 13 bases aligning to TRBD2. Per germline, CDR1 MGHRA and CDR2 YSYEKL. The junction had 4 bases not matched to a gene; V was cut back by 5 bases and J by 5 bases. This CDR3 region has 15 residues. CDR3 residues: CASSYGTSGVDTQYF. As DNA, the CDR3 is TGCGCCAGCAGCTATGGGACTAGCGGGGTAGATACGCAGTATTTT.

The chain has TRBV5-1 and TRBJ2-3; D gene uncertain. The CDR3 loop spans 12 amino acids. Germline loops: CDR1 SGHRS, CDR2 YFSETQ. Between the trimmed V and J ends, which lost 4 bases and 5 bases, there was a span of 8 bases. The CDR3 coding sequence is TGCGCCAGCAGCCTAAACAGAGATACGCAGTATTTT. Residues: CASSLNRDTQYF.

This CDR3 reads CASSLEGSSYNSPLHF. CDR3 DNA sequence: TGTGCCAGCAGTTTAGAGGGGAGCTCCTATAATTCACCCCTCCACTTT. The gene calls are TRBV27 and TRBJ1-6; tentative D call: TRBD1 (5 bases). CDR1 and CDR2 from the germline V gene are MNHEY and SMNVEV (reference sequence). The ends were cut back, 2 bases at V and 0 bases at J, with 8 bases in the middle. CDR3 length: 16 amino acids.